The rows below give T cell receptor beta chains drawn from one sample of a study of cytomegalovirus exposure and HLA in healthy donors. Measured with immunoSEQ multiplex PCR; TCRdb has only the in-frame clones, and not every one. The data hold 110,000 or so clones, with about 82% observed a single time. The sample taken for sequencing was PBMCs. Source of these receptors: a man between 18 and 35 years old in good health and CMV-seronegative. Both conserved end residues are part of each CDR3. The D gene is left open where the match is weak. Expanded clones are given a class, and other clones once, few, many or no size at all.

>.|.|TRBV5-8|TRBJ2-4
CASSRGDLAKNIQYF
TGTGCCAGCAGCCGAGGAGACCTAGCCAAAAACATTCAGTACTTC
>TRBD2|.|TRBV12-5|TRBJ2-7
CASSPSGILSYEQYF
TGTGCTAGTTCGCCTAGCGGTATTTTATCCTACGAGCAGTACTTC
>TRBD1|.|TRBV30|TRBJ1-6
CAWSVDRVKSPLHF
TGTGCCTGGAGTGTGGACAGGGTCAAATCACCCCTCCACTTT
>.|few|TRBV25-1|TRBJ1-5
CASSWGDNQPQHF
TGTGCCAGCAGTTGGGGGGACAATCAGCCCCAGCATTTT
>TRBD1|.|TRBV5-6|TRBJ1-4
CASSSADRILFF
TGTGCCAGCAGCTCAGCGGACAGGATACTGTTTTTT
>TRBD2|.|TRBV12-5|TRBJ2-1
CASGLVPTSGGHEQFF
TGTGCTAGTGGTTTGGTACCTACTAGCGGGGGCCATGAGCAGTTCTTC
>TRBD2|.|TRBV4-2|TRBJ2-3
CASSQDLAGGRDTQYF
TGTGCCAGCAGCCAAGATCTAGCGGGGGGGCGGGATACGCAGTATTTT
>TRBD2|.|TRBV9|TRBJ2-7
CASSAREGTAEEQYF
TGTGCCAGCAGCGCTAGGGAGGGAACGGCGGAGGAGCAGTACTTC
>.|.|TRBV25-1|TRBJ2-1
CASSVGTPWNEQFF
TGTGCCAGCAGTGTCGGGACACCTTGGAATGAGCAGTTCTTC
>TRBD1|.|TRBV5-1|TRBJ2-5
CASSRSTGTGTFEETQYF
TGCGCCAGCAGCCGATCAACCGGGACAGGGACGTTCGAGGAGACCCAGTACTTC
>TRBD1|once|TRBV30|TRBJ1-3
CAWSQDRAGNTIYF
TGTGCCTGGAGTCAGGACAGGGCCGGAAACACCATATATTTT
>.|.|TRBV5-1|TRBJ2-7
CASRGRTYEQYF
TGCGCCAGCCGGGGTCGAACCTACGAGCAGTACTTC
>TRBD1|.|TRBV2|TRBJ2-3
CASTPHRASRQGDTQYF
TGTGCCAGCACACCCCATCGGGCTTCCCGACAGGGGGATACGCAGTATTTT
>.|.|TRBV5-1|TRBJ1-1
CASSLDSANTEAFF
TGCGCCAGCAGCTTGGATAGCGCGAACACTGAAGCTTTCTTT
>TRBD1|.|TRBV18|TRBJ1-1
CASSQQGVTEAFF
TGTGCCAGCTCACAACAGGGGGTCACTGAAGCTTTCTTT
>TRBD1|.|TRBV6-1|TRBJ1-1
CASSSDRDTEAFF
TGTGCCAGCAGTTCGGACAGGGACACTGAAGCTTTCTTT
>.|.|TRBV5-1|TRBJ2-2
CASSLLAGQLNTGELFF
TGCGCCAGCAGCTTGTTGGCGGGACAGTTGAACACCGGGGAGCTGTTTTTT
>.|.|TRBV11-2|TRBJ2-1
CASSKGGFEQFF
TGTGCCAGCAGCAAAGGGGGATTTGAGCAGTTCTTC
>.|once|TRBV7-9|TRBJ1-2
CASSFETGNYGYTF
TGTGCCAGCAGCTTTGAGACAGGAAACTATGGCTACACCTTC
>TRBD2|.|TRBV15|TRBJ2-5
CATSRVRTSGGAETQYF
TGTGCCACCAGCAGAGTACGGACTAGCGGGGGTGCAGAGACCCAGTACTTC
>TRBD1|.|TRBV6-5|TRBJ2-7
CASSRNRQGYEQYF
TGTGCCAGCAGTCGGAACAGACAGGGCTACGAGCAGTACTTC
>.|once|TRBV11-2|TRBJ2-5
CASSFVGGQETQYF
TGTGCCAGCAGCTTTGTCGGGGGACAAGAGACCCAGTACTTC